Presented here are 10 T cell receptor beta chains from one specimen sequenced in a study of T cell responses to AZD1222 COVID-19 vaccine. Repertoires were generated with immunoSEQ multiplex PCR, while TCRdb's copy carries only in-frame clones and drops some. This table has 150,000 to 200,000 clones, approximately 90% appearing once. The sequenced sample was peripheral blood, obtained on day 0 of AZD1222 vaccination. These TCRs come from an adult in good health.

The V call is TRBV29-1, the J call TRBJ2-3; D call uncertain. CDR1 SQVTM and CDR2 ANQGSEA come from the germline V gene. The CDR3 loop spans 14 amino acids. V was cut by 2 bases and J by 3 bases, with 12 bases left in between. CDR3 coding DNA: TGCAGCGTTGAAACTCTAGTTTCGACAGATACGCAGTATTTT. This translates into CSVETLVSTDTQYF.

The genes are TRBV6-5 and TRBJ2-1; D may be TRBD2 (5 bases). The CDR3 has 14 residues. Between the trimmed V and J ends, which lost 3 bases and 6 bases, there was a span of 12 bases. Per germline, CDR1 MNHEY and CDR2 SVGAGI. The CDR3 is CASSYGLNSNEQFF. The CDR3 coding sequence is TGTGCCAGCAGTTATGGACTTAATTCCAATGAGCAGTTCTTC.

The CDR3: CASSAQGSAYEQYF. CDR3 sequence (DNA): TGTGCCAGTAGTGCTCAGGGTTCGGCCTACGAGCAGTACTTC. The chain is built from TRBV19 and TRBJ2-7; D might be TRBD1 (5 bases). Trimming shortened V by 5 bases and J by 2 bases, and 13 bases separated the two germline ends. This CDR3 spans 14 amino acids. Germline CDR1 reads LNHDA; CDR2 reads SQIVND (reference sequence).

The gene calls are TRBV4-1 and TRBJ2-7; D remains ambiguous. The CDR3 is 17 residues long. Germline V CDR1 and CDR2: MGHRA, YSYEKL. Trimming removed 1 base at V and 2 bases at J, with 18 bases between. The CDR3 region has the DNA TGCGCCAGCAGCCAAGCCCCACCGGGCGGAGACCCCTACGAGCAGTACTTC. It specifies CASSQAPPGGDPYEQYF.

The chain recombines TRBV19 with TRBJ2-1; 14 bases map to TRBD2. Unmatched junction bases numbered 12, after V lost 4 bases and J lost 4 bases. The CDR3 has 19 amino acids. Germline-derived CDR1 and CDR2 are LNHDA and SQIVND (reference sequence). DNA of the CDR3: TGTGCCAGTAGTAACCGACTAGCGGGAGGGCAACGGGGGTACAATGAGCAGTTCTTC. It yields the protein CASSNRLAGGQRGYNEQFF. The variable domain in full, with the rest retrieved from reference TRBV19 and TRBJ2-1, is DGGITQSPKYLFRKEGQNVTLSCEQNLNHDAMYWYRQDPGQGLRLIYYSQIVNDFQKGDIAEGYSVSREKKESFPLTVTSAQKNPTAFYLCASSNRLAGGQRGYNEQFFGPGTRLTVL.

The chain couples TRBV10-1 to TRBJ1-1; D is ambiguous. The V and J ends lost 5 bases and 2 bases respectively, with 12 bases between them. Germline V gene sequence: CDR1 WNHNN, CDR2 SYGVQD (reference sequence). The CDR3 contains 14 residues. Here the CDR3 DNA reads TGCGCCAGCAGTTCTGGTGGAGCTAACACTGAAGCTTTCTTT. Its protein product is CASSSGGANTEAFF.

The chain uses TRBV19 and TRBJ2-1, with D maybe TRBD1 (6 bases). This CDR3 spans 19 amino acids. The germline gives CDR1 LNHDA, CDR2 SQIVND (reference sequence). Trimming shortened V by 8 bases and J by 0 bases, and 26 bases separated the two germline ends. Here the CDR3 reads CASSSRDNADWSSYNEQFF. The CDR3 bases are TGTGCCAGTTCCTCCCGGGACAATGCTGATTGGAGCTCCTACAATGAGCAGTTCTTC.

This clone was detected only once. J is TRBJ2-1 and V is TRBV7-9; no clear D. This CDR3 has 12 residues. Looked up from germline, CDR1 is SEHNR and CDR2 is FQNEAQ (reference sequence). Trimming stripped 2 bases from V and 5 bases from J, with 4 bases between. The CDR3 protein is CASSLIHNEQFF. The CDR3 nucleotides are TGTGCCAGCAGCTTAATCCACAATGAGCAGTTCTTC.

The chain combines TRBV2 with TRBJ1-6; weak D call: TRBD1 (5 bases). V lost 7 bases and J 9 bases, leaving 37 bases between the germline ends. From germline, CDR1 is SNHLY and CDR2 FYNNEI. This CDR3 spans 21 amino acids. CDR3 coding DNA: TGTGCCAGCACCGCTCGTCTTACCGGGACTACCCCCTGGGTTATCGTTTCACCCCTCCACTTT. This gives the protein CASTARLTGTTPWVIVSPLHF.

The chain employs TRBV28 and TRBJ1-4, with a possible D match to TRBD1 (6 bases). CDR1 is MDHEN and CDR2 is SYDVKM in the germline V gene. The CDR3 is 14 amino acids. The V end lost 0 bases, the J end lost 8 bases, and 10 bases lay between the germline ends. Here the CDR3 DNA reads TGTGCCAGCAGTTTATGGGGGGCACGCGAAAAACTGTTTTTT. Protein: CASSLWGAREKLFF.